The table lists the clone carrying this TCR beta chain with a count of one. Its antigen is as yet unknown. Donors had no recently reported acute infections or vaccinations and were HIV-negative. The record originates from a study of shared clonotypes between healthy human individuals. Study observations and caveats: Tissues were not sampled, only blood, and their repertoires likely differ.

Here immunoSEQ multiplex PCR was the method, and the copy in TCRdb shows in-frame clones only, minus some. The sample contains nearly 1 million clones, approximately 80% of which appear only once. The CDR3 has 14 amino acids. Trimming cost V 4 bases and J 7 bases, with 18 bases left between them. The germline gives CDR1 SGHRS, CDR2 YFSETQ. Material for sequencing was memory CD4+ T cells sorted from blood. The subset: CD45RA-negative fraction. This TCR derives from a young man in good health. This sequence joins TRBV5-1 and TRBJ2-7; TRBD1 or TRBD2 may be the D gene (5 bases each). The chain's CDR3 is CASSPQGTRGEQYF. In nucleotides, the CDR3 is TGCGCCAGCAGCCCACAAGGGACCCGGGGAGAGCAGTACTTC.